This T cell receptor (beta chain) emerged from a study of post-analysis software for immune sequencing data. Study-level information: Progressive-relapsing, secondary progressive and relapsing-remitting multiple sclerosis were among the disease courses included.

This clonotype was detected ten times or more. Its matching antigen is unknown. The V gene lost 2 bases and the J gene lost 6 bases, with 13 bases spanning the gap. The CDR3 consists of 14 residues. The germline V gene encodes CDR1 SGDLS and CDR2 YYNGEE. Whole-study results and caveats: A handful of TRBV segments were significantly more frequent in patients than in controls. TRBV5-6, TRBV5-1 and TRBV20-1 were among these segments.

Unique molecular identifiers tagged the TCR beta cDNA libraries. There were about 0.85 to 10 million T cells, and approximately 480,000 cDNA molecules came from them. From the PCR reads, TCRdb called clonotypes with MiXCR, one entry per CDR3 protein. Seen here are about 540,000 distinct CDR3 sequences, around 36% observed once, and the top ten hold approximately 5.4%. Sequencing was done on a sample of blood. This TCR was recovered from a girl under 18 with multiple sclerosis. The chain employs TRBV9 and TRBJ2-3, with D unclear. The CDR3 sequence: CASSVEDGRDTQYF. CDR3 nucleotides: TGTGCCAGCAGCGTCGAAGACGGGCGGGATACGCAGTATTTT. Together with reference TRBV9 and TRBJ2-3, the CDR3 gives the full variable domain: DSGVTQTPKHLITATGQRVTLRCSPRSGDLSVYWYQQSLDQGLQFLIQYYNGEERAKGNILERFSAQQFPDLHSELNLSSLELGDSALYFCASSVEDGRDTQYFGPGTRLTVL.